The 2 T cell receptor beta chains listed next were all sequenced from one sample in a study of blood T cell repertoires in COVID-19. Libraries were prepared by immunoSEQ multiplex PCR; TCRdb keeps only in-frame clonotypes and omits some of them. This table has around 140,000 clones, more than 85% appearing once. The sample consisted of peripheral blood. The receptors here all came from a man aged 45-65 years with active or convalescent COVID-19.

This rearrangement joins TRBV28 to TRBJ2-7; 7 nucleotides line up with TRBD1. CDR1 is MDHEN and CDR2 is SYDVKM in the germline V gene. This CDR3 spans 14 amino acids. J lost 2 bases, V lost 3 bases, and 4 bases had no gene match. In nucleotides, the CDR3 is TGTGCCAGCAGTTTGACAGGGCCCCCCTACGAGCAGTACTTC. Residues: CASSLTGPPYEQYF.

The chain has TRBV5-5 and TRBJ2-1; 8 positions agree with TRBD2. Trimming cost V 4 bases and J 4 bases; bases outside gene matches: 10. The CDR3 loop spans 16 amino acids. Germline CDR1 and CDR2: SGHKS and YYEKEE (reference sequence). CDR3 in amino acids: CASSREGGRWYNEQFF. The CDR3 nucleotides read TGTGCCAGCAGCAGGGAGGGCGGGAGGTGGTACAATGAGCAGTTCTTC.